The 30 T cell receptor beta chains listed next were all sequenced from one sample in a study of glioma-infiltrating T cells. TCR alpha and beta CDR3 regions were amplified from RNA using iRepertoire nested multiplex PCR. TCRdb reprocessed the multiplex PCR reads via MiXCR and lists one record per CDR3 protein. The sample has about 400,000 distinct CDR3 sequences, 41% seen once. Sequences were obtained from glioma tissue, nonneoplastic brain tissue, or PBMCs (not recorded which). Receptors originate from a human donor with low-grade glioma or glioblastoma, undergoing nonglioma brain surgery, or in good health (not recorded which).

CDR3 amino acids: CSARDSDSRYNEQFF. Here the CDR3 DNA reads TGCAGTGCTAGAGATTCGGATAGCAGATACAATGAGCAGTTCTTC. The chain uses TRBV20-1 and TRBJ2-1; D not certain. The CDR3 consists of 15 residues. The V end lost 0 bases, the J end lost 4 bases, and 13 bases lay between the germline ends. Germline CDR1 and CDR2: DFQATT and SNEGSKA (reference sequence).

This clonotype has only one observation. A much more abundant neighbour one base away suggests this may be a read error. The gene calls are TRBV28 and TRBJ1-5; D remains ambiguous. Trimming took off 3 bases at V and 5 bases at J, with 11 bases between the two ends. CDR1 is MDHEN, CDR2 SYDVKM, per germline. CDR3 length: 14 residues. The CDR3 loop is CASSFHNGDQPQHF. The CDR3 DNA is TGTGCCAGCAGTTTCCATAACGGAGATCAGCCCCAGCATTTT.

This clonotype was seen a few times. The rearrangement joins TRBV7-9 to TRBJ1-6; D possibly corresponds to TRBD1 (5 bases). CDR1 is SEHNR and CDR2 is FQNEAQ in the germline V gene (reference sequence). The CDR3 spans 16 residues. Trimming left V 1 base short and J 7 bases short, with 14 bases between. This chain's CDR3 is CASSLGGGTANSPLHF. CDR3 nucleotides: TGTGCCAGCAGCTTAGGAGGCGGGACCGCAAATTCACCCCTCCACTTT.

The genes are TRBV5-4 and TRBJ1-1; possibly TRBD1 for D (6 bases). CDR1 and CDR2 from the germline V gene are SGHNT and YYREEE (reference sequence). This CDR3 has 15 residues. Between the trimmed V and J ends, which lost 6 bases and 1 base, there was a span of 16 bases. The CDR3 protein is CASTIYAGANTEAFF. The CDR3 DNA reads TGTGCCAGCACCATTTATGCAGGGGCGAACACTGAAGCTTTCTTT.

The chain links TRBV28 to TRBJ1-5; D unresolved. V was shortened by 3 bases and J by 2 bases, with 11 bases between the two germline ends. CDR1 and CDR2 from the germline V gene are MDHEN and SYDVKM. This CDR3 contains 15 residues. In nucleotides, the CDR3 is TGTGCCAGCAGTTTCGGGTCCGATGGCAATCAGCCCCAGCATTTT. Its translation: CASSFGSDGNQPQHF.

This clonotype was seen at least ten times. The chain recombines TRBV6-1 with TRBJ1-5; D is uncertain. V was shortened by 6 bases and J by 3 bases, with 9 bases between the two germline ends. CDR1 MNHNS and CDR2 SASEGT come from the germline V gene. The CDR3 is made up of 13 amino acids. The CDR3: CASRADVNQPQHF. Here the CDR3 DNA reads TGTGCCAGCAGGGCAGACGTCAATCAGCCCCAGCATTTT.

This chain uses TRBV11-2 with TRBJ1-1; D is uncertain. The CDR3 consists of 14 residues. Trimming pared 0 bases from V and 8 bases from J, leaving 13 bases between. The germline V gene has CDR1 SGHAT and CDR2 FQNNGV. CDR3 coding DNA: TGTGCCAGCAGCTTAGATAGTCCGGAAGACGAAGCTTTCTTT. Its translation is CASSLDSPEDEAFF.

This clonotype was counted between two and nine times. The gene calls are TRBV20-1 and TRBJ2-7, with 10 bases lining up with TRBD2. In germline, CDR1 is DFQATT, CDR2 SNEGSKA (reference sequence). The CDR3 runs to 16 residues. Trimming at V came to 0 bases and at J to 3 bases, leaving 8 bases not matched to a gene. CDR3 region: CSARDRKAGGYYEQYF. DNA for the CDR3: TGCAGTGCTAGAGATCGGAAAGCGGGAGGGTACTACGAGCAGTACTTC.

Many counts were recorded for this clonotype. This rearrangement joins TRBV27 to TRBJ1-1; no clear D. CDR1 and CDR2 from the germline V gene are MNHEY and SMNVEV (reference sequence). Trimming removed 3 bases at V and 2 bases at J, with 16 bases between. The CDR3 contains 16 residues. The CDR3 reads CASSLRAWPLNTEAFF. The CDR3 DNA reads as TGTGCCAGCAGTTTGAGGGCTTGGCCACTAAACACTGAAGCTTTCTTT.

This clonotype has just a few counts. This rearrangement joins TRBV15 to TRBJ1-2, with D perhaps TRBD1 (6 bases). The V end lost 4 bases, the J end lost 7 bases, and 13 bases lay between the germline ends. Germline lookup yields CDR1 LNHNV and CDR2 YYDKDF (reference sequence). The CDR3 contains 13 residues. CDR3 in DNA: TGTGCCACCAGCAAGGGGGAGACAGGTGGCTACACCTTC. Translated: CATSKGETGGYTF. The variable domain in full, completed from reference TRBV15 and TRBJ1-2, reads DAMVIQNPRYQVTQFGKPVTLSCSQTLNHNVMYWYQQKSSQAPKLLFHYYDKDFNNEADTPDNFQSRRPNTSFCFLDIRSPGLGDTAMYLCATSKGETGGYTFGSGTRLTVV.

This sequence joins TRBV30 and TRBJ2-1; tentative D call: TRBD1 (5 bases). The CDR3 spans 13 residues. V was pared by 0 bases and J by 5 bases, with 8 bases between. Germline CDR1 and CDR2: GTSNPN and SVGIG (reference sequence). CDR3 coding DNA: TGTGCCTGGAGTGTCAGGGCCAACAATGAGCAGTTCTTC. This translates into CAWSVRANNEQFF.

The chain has TRBV28 and TRBJ1-5; D might be TRBD1 (6 bases). The V and J ends lost 1 base and 2 bases respectively, with 12 bases between them. The length of the CDR3 is 16 residues. CDR1 is MDHEN and CDR2 is SYDVKM in the germline V gene. CDR3 region: CASSLSQDRGNQPQHF. CDR3 nucleotide sequence: TGTGCCAGCAGTTTATCACAGGACAGAGGCAATCAGCCCCAGCATTTT.

This clonotype has only one observation. This could be a read error, since a much larger clone is one nucleotide away. J is TRBJ1-2 and V is TRBV20-1, with 11 bases fitting TRBD1. The CDR3 sequence is 16 residues long. Germline lookup yields CDR1 DFQATT and CDR2 SNEGSKA (reference sequence). CDR3 nucleotides: TGCGTCAGGGCACGAGGACAGGGGGCCTTAGACTATGGCTACACCTTC. Its translation: CVRARGQGALDYGYTF.

This clonotype turned up a few times. This sequence joins TRBV6-1 and TRBJ2-6; possible D gene TRBD1, 6 bases. With 5 bases removed from V and 2 bases from J, the gap between germline ends came to 10 bases. Germline assignment: CDR1 MNHNS and CDR2 SASEGT. This CDR3 has 15 residues. The CDR3 sequence: CASSLRGPGANVLTF. CDR3 DNA sequence: TGTGCCAGCAGTCTCAGGGGTCCTGGGGCCAACGTCCTGACTTTC.

This clonotype was detected ten times or more. This chain connects TRBV6-2 or TRBV6-3 to TRBJ2-3; D is uncertain. Between the trimmed V and J ends, which lost 6 bases and 2 bases, there was a span of 9 bases. Germline CDR1 is MNHEY and CDR2 is SVGEGT. The CDR3 has 13 amino acids. The CDR3 sequence is CASRINPTDTQYF. CDR3 in DNA: TGTGCCAGCAGAATCAACCCCACAGATACGCAGTATTTT.

As to this clonotype: A single base separates this from a much larger clone, so it may be a read error. The chain couples TRBV28 to TRBJ2-7; 11 bases match TRBD2. Per germline, CDR1 MDHEN and CDR2 SYDVKM. The CDR3 extends over 13 amino acids. The CDR3 bases are TGTACCAGTTGCCGACTAGCGGGGTACGAGCAGTACTTC. Translation gives CTSCRLAGYEQYF.

Points on this clonotype: An end of the junction does not agree with germline; a read error may underlie this. This chain connects TRBV15 to TRBJ2-6; D remains unclear. CDR3 length: 17 residues. Germline-derived CDR1 and CDR2 are LNHNV and YYDKDF (reference sequence). CDR3: CATSRDHPTSWANVLTF. The CDR3 DNA reads as TGTGCCACCAGCAGAGACCACCCGACCTCTTGGGCCAACGTCCTGACTTTC.

With regard to this clonotype: A junction end diverges from the germline sequence, so it may reflect a read error. V and J are TRBV3-1 and TRBJ2-1; possibly TRBD2 for D (5 bases). The CDR3 runs to 13 residues. Germline CDR1 LGHDT, CDR2 YNNKEL (reference sequence). CDR3: CASITQNGISQLF. CDR3 DNA: TGTGCCAGCATCACACAGAACGGGATTTCCCAGCTCTTC.

This clonotype came up many times. V usage is TRBV28 and J usage is TRBJ1-2, with no clear D. The CDR3 has 14 residues. V lost 3 bases to trimming and J lost 0 bases, with 8 bases between them. CDR1 and CDR2 from the germline V gene are MDHEN and SYDVKM. CDR3 amino acids: CASSLYGSNYGYTF. The CDR3 DNA reads as TGTGCCAGCAGTTTGTACGGATCTAACTATGGCTACACCTTC.

The V call is TRBV2, the J call TRBJ1-2, with D possibly matching TRBD1 (6 bases). The CDR3 runs 12 residues. Trimming took 6 bases from V and 10 from J, leaving 15 bases between them. Germline values: CDR1 SNHLY, CDR2 FYNNEI. The CDR3 DNA reads TGTGCCAGCAGGGACAGCGGACCTGTCTACACCTTC. This codes for CASRDSGPVYTF.

The count of this clonotype is one. A clone one base away is much larger, so this may be a read error. The rearrangement joins TRBV20-1 to TRBJ2-3; no clear D gene. The CDR3 length is 14 residues. Germline CDR1 reads DFQATT; CDR2 reads SNEGSKA (reference sequence). CDR3 residues: CTHREATFTDTQYF. The CDR3 DNA follows: TGCACCCATCGAGAGGCGACGTTCACAGATACGCAGTATTTT.

The chain joins TRBV10-3 to TRBJ2-5; 9 positions agree with TRBD1. The CDR3 covers 14 residues. V gave up 6 bases and J gave up 5 bases; unmatched junction bases: 7. Looked up from germline, CDR1 is ENHRY and CDR2 is SYGVKD. As DNA, the CDR3 is TGTGCCATCAGGCGGGACAGGGCTGGGGAGACCCAGTACTTC. As protein: CAIRRDRAGETQYF.

This clonotype was detected many times. This chain joins TRBV6-6 and TRBJ2-1, with 8 bases aligning to TRBD2. The CDR3 has 15 residues. J lost 8 bases, V lost 2 bases, and 8 bases had no gene match. Germline values: CDR1 MNHNY, CDR2 SVGAGI (reference sequence). CDR3 sequence: CASSYGTGGAHEQFF. The CDR3, as DNA: TGTGCCAGCAGTTACGGGACGGGAGGGGCCCATGAGCAGTTCTTC.

The chain links TRBV7-2 to TRBJ2-1; the D gene is possibly TRBD2 (6 bases). The CDR3 spans 15 residues. Germline-derived CDR1 and CDR2 are SGHTA and FQGNSA. V was trimmed by 3 bases and J by 2 bases, leaving 11 bases between them. This CDR3 is CASSFGREAYNEQFF. CDR3 DNA sequence: TGTGCCAGCAGCTTTGGGCGGGAAGCCTACAATGAGCAGTTCTTC.

Ten or more counts support this clonotype. This chain's CDR3 is CASYLPSSESYNEQFF. Here the CDR3 DNA reads TGTGCCAGCTATTTACCTTCTAGCGAATCCTACAATGAGCAGTTCTTC. V usage is TRBV27 and J usage is TRBJ2-1; possibly TRBD2 for D (6 bases). Germline V gene data show CDR1 as MNHEY and CDR2 as SMNVEV (reference sequence). Trimming stripped 8 bases from V and 1 base from J, with 18 bases between. The CDR3 consists of 16 residues.

This clonotype has a handful of counts. The CDR3 reads CASTAYRGLSYEQYF. The CDR3 DNA follows: TGTGCCAGCACCGCGTACAGGGGCCTCTCCTACGAGCAGTACTTC. V gene TRBV6-1 combines with J gene TRBJ2-7; 7 nucleotides line up with TRBD1. The germline CDR1 and CDR2 sequences are MNHNS and SASEGT. The CDR3 consists of 15 residues. Trimming took 7 bases from V and 0 from J; bases not matched to a gene: 9.

V is TRBV14 and J is TRBJ2-5; D gene ambiguous. The V gene's germline CDR1 is SGHDN and CDR2 FVKESK. V was shortened by 3 bases and J by 1 base, with 15 bases between the two germline ends. The CDR3 has 16 residues. CDR3 in DNA: TGTGCCAGCAGCCAGCCAGCGTGGGTTGGCCAAGAGACCCAGTACTTC. It yields the protein CASSQPAWVGQETQYF.

V is TRBV11-1 and J is TRBJ1-1; 9 bases agree with TRBD1. There are 13 residues in the CDR3. Germline CDR1 and CDR2: SGHAT and FQDESV (reference sequence). The junction had 7 bases not matched to a gene; V was cut back by 4 bases and J by 10 bases. CDR3 DNA: TGTGCCAGCAGCTACAACAGGGGGCCTCGAGCTTTCTTT. It specifies CASSYNRGPRAFF.

Concerning this clonotype: Being one base from a much bigger clone, this may be a read error. The chain has TRBV27 and TRBJ2-7; 8 nucleotides align to TRBD2. Trimming cost V 3 bases and J 6 bases; bases outside gene matches: 7. This CDR3 is built from 14 residues. Germline V CDR1 and CDR2: MNHEY, SMNVEV (reference sequence). CDR3 in amino acids: CASSLGTRLIEQYF. In DNA, the CDR3 is TGTGCCAGCAGTTTGGGGACTAGGCTTATCGAGCAGTACTTC.

This clonotype was recorded many times. CDR3 sequence: CASSSADRPSGDTQYF. The CDR3 DNA sequence: TGTGCCAGCAGTTCAGCGGACCGGCCCTCGGGAGATACGCAGTATTTT. The chain joins TRBV28 to TRBJ2-3, with a weak D call TRBD2 (5 bases). This CDR3 is 16 amino acids long. Trimming cost V 4 bases and J 5 bases, with 19 bases left between them. Germline loops: CDR1 MDHEN, CDR2 SYDVKM.